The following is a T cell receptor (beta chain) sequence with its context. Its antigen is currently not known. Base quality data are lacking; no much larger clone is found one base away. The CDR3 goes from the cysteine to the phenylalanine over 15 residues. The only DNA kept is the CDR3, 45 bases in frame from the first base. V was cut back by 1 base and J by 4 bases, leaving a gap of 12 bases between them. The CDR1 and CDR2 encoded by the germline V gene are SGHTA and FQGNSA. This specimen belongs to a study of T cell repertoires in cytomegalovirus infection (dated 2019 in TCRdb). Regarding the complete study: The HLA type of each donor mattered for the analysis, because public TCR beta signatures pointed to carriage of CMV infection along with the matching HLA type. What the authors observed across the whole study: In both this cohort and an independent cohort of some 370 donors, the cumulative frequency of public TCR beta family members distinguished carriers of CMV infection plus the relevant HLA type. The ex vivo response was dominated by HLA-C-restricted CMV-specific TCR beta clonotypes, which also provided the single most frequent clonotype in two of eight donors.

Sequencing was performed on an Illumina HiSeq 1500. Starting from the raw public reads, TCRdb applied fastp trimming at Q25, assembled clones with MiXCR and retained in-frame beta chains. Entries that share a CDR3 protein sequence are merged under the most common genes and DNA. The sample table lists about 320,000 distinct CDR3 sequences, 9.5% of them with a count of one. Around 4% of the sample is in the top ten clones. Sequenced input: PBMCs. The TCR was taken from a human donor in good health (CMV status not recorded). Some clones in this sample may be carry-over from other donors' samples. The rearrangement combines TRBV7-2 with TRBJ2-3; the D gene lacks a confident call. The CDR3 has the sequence CASSLVIASADTQYF. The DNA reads TGTGCCAGCAGCTTAGTAATAGCTTCAGCAGATACGCAGTATTTT.